This T cell receptor (beta chain) came from a study of T cells in Graves' hyperthyroidism and ophthalmopathy. Across the study: Peripheral blood was collected at initial diagnosis, before any treatment.

This clonotype occurred many times. The antigen remains unidentified. General study findings and limits: Ophthalmopathy onset followed model prediction by a median approximately seven months.

Thyroid ultrasound and orbital computed tomography, with clinical symptoms and serum thyroxine and TRAb, informed diagnoses. Germline CDR1 is KGHSH and CDR2 is LQKENI. V was pared by 5 bases and J by 2 bases, with 4 bases of the junction left unmatched. The CDR3 extends over 14 amino acids. The CDR3 regions of TCR beta were amplified from RNA transcripts. Primed by the HTBI set, a first-round RT-PCR was run on the TCR CDR3. TCRdb called the multiplex PCR reads again in MiXCR, with one record for every CDR3 protein. The sample has hundreds of thousands of distinct CDR3 sequences, roughly 17% seen once.

This rearrangement joins TRBV18 to TRBJ2-7; the match to TRBD2 covers 9 bases. The specimen was blood. The receptor was isolated from a woman aged 18 to 35 with Graves' ophthalmopathy. The CDR3 region is CASSATSGTYEQYF. The CDR3 DNA reads TGTGCCAGCTCAGCGACTAGCGGAACCTACGAGCAGTACTTC.